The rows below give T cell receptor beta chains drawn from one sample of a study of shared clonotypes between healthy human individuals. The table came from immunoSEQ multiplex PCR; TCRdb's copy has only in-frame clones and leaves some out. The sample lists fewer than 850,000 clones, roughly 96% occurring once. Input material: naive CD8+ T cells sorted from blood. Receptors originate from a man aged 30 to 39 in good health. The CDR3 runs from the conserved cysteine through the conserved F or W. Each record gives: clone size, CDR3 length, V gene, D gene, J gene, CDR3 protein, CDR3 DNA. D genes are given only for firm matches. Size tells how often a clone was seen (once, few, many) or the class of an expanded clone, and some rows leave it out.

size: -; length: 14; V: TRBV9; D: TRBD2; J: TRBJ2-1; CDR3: CASNVGTSGNEQFF; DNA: TGTGCCAGCAACGTCGGGACTAGCGGGAATGAGCAGTTCTTC
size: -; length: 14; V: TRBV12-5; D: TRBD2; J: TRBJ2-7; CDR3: CASGLDGLANEQYF; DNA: TGTGCTAGTGGTTTGGATGGACTAGCGAACGAGCAGTACTTC
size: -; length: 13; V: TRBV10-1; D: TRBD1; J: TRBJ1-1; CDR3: CASRLTGVPEAFF; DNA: TGCGCCAGCAGGCTTACAGGGGTCCCTGAAGCTTTCTTT
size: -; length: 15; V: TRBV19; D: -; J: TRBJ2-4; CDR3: CASSIPGSAKNIQYF; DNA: TGTGCCAGTAGTATACCGGGGTCGGCCAAAAACATTCAGTACTTC
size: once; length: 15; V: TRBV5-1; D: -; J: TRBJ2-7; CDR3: CASSLGWLTVYEQYF; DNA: TGCGCCAGCAGCCTGGGATGGCTTACAGTCTACGAGCAGTACTTC
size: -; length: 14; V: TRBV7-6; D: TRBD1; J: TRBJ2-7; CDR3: CASSLGQGLREQYF; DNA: TGTGCCAGCAGCTTAGGACAGGGCCTACGAGAGCAGTACTTC
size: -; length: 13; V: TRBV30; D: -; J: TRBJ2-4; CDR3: CALGGIAKNIQYF; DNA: TGTGCCTTGGGGGGAATAGCCAAAAACATTCAGTACTTC
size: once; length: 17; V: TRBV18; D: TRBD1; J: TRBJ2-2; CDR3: CASSPRAGTGGTGELFF; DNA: TGTGCCAGCTCACCACGCGCCGGGACAGGGGGCACCGGGGAGCTGTTTTTT
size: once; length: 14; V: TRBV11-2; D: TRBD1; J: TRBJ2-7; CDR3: CASSLGTGAYEQYF; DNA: TGTGCCAGCAGCTTGGGGACAGGAGCCTACGAGCAGTACTTC
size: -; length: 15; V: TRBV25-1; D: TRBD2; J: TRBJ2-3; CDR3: CASGSSGRAGDTQYF; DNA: TGTGCCAGCGGATCTAGCGGGAGGGCCGGGGATACGCAGTATTTT
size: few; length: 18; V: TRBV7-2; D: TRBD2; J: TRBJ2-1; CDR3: CASSPRGLAGGSYNEQFF; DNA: TGTGCCAGCAGCCCCCGGGGCCTAGCGGGAGGTTCCTACAATGAGCAGTTCTTC
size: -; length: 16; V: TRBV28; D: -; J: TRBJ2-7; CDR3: CASSLFMGRKSYEQYF; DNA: TGTGCCAGCAGTTTGTTTATGGGGAGGAAGTCTTACGAGCAGTACTTC
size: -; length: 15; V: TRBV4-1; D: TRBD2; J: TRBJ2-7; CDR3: CASSQVKSGRGEQYF; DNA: TGCGCCAGCAGCCAAGTTAAGAGCGGGAGAGGCGAGCAGTACTTC
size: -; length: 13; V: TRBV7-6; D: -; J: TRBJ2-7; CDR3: CASRPDGAYEQYF; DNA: TGTGCCAGCAGGCCGGACGGTGCCTACGAGCAGTACTTC
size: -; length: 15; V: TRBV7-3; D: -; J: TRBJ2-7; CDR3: CASSFQDSESYEQYF; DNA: TGTGCCAGCAGCTTCCAGGACAGTGAATCCTACGAGCAGTACTTC
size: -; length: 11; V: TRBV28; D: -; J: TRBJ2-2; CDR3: CASSYFGELFF; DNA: TGTGCCAGCAGTTATTTCGGGGAGCTGTTTTTT
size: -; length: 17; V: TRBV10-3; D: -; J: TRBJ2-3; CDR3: CAIKPRVDGTSTDTQYF; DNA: TGTGCCATCAAGCCCCGAGTGGACGGGACCAGCACAGATACGCAGTATTTT
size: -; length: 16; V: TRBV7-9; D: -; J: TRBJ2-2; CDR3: CASSLRLDVRTGELFF; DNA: TGTGCCAGCAGCTTACGGTTAGATGTAAGGACCGGGGAGCTGTTTTTT
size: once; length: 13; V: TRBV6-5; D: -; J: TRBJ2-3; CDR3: CASSSNKRDTQYF; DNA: TGTGCCAGCAGTTCGAATAAGCGGGATACGCAGTATTTT
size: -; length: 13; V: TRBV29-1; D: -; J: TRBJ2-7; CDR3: CSGPRDGTYEQYF; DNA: TGCAGCGGCCCCCGGGACGGAACCTACGAGCAGTACTTC
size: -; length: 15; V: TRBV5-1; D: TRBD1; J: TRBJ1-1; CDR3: CASSSTGVRSTEAFF; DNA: TGCGCCAGCAGCTCAACAGGGGTAAGGAGCACTGAAGCTTTCTTT
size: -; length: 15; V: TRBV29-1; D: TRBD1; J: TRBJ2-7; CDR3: CSVEDQGVGSYEQYF; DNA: TGCAGCGTTGAAGATCAGGGGGTTGGCTCCTACGAGCAGTACTTC
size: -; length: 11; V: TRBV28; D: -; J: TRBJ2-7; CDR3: CATTLNYEQYF; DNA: TGTGCAACCACTCTGAACTACGAGCAGTACTTC
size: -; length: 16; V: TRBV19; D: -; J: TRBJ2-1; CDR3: CASRPSDRGGMHEQFF; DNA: TGTGCCAGTAGACCCTCCGACAGAGGCGGAATGCATGAGCAGTTCTTC
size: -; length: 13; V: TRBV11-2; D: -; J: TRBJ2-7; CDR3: CASSLGTVDEQYF; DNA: TGTGCCAGCAGCTTAGGGACAGTAGACGAGCAGTACTTC
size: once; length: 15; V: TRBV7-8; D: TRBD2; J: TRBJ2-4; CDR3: CASSDHSGATNIQYF; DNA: TGTGCCAGCAGCGATCATAGCGGGGCAACAAACATTCAGTACTTC
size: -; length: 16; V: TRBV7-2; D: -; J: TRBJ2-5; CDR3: CASSRGSSRTLETQYF; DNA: TGTGCCAGCAGCCGGGGATCGTCCCGTACGCTAGAGACCCAGTACTTC
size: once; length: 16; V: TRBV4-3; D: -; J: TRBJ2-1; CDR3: CASSQFWGANGNEQFF; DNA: TGCGCCAGCAGCCAATTTTGGGGGGCCAATGGAAATGAGCAGTTCTTC
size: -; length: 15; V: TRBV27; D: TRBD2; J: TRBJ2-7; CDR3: CASSISSGGTYEQYF; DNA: TGTGCCAGCAGTATTTCTAGCGGGGGGACCTACGAGCAGTACTTC
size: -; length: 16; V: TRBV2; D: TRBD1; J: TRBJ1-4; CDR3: CASSEGGQALYEKLFF; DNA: TGTGCCAGCAGTGAAGGGGGACAGGCGTTATATGAAAAACTGTTTTTT
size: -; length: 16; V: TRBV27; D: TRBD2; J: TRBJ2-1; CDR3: CASSPGTSGSWNEQFF; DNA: TGTGCCAGCAGTCCGGGGACTAGCGGGAGTTGGAATGAGCAGTTCTTC
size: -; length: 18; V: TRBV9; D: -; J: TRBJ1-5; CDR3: CASSVKRAVPWAAQPQHF; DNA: TGTGCCAGCAGCGTAAAGAGGGCAGTCCCCTGGGCTGCTCAGCCCCAGCATTTT
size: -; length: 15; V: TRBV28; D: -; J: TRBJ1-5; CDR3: CASWMHTYGNQPQHF; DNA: TGTGCCAGCTGGATGCATACATATGGGAATCAGCCCCAGCATTTT
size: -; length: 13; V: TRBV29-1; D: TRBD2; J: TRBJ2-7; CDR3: CSVETGGIYEQYF; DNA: TGCAGCGTTGAGACCGGGGGGATCTACGAGCAGTACTTC
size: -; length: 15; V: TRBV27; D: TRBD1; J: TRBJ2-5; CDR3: CASSSPQGGRETQYF; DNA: TGTGCCAGCAGTTCGCCACAGGGGGGAAGGGAGACCCAGTACTTC
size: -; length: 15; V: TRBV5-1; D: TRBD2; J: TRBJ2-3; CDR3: CASSLKREEADTQYF; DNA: TGCGCCAGCAGCCTCAAACGGGAGGAGGCAGATACGCAGTATTTT
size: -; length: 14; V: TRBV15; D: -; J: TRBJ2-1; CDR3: CATSDRGSYNEQFF; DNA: TGTGCCACCTCCGACAGAGGCTCCTACAATGAGCAGTTCTTC
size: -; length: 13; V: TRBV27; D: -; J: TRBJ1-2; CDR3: CASGLGPNYGYTF; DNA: TGTGCCAGCGGTCTTGGGCCTAACTATGGCTACACCTTC
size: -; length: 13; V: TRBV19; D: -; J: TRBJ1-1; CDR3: CASSIGGVAEAFF; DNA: TGTGCCAGTAGTATTGGGGGGGTAGCTGAAGCTTTCTTT
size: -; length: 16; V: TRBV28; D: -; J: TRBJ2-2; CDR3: CASSSLDVGNTGELFF; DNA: TGTGCCAGCAGTTCTCTCGACGTAGGGAACACCGGGGAGCTGTTTTTT
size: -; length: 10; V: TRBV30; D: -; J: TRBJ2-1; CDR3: CAWSGGLQFF; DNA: TGTGCCTGGAGTGGAGGGTTACAGTTCTTC
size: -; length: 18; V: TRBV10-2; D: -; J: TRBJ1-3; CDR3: CASSESPVVYGAMGTIYF; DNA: TGCGCCAGCAGTGAGTCACCAGTCGTTTACGGAGCCATGGGCACCATATATTTT
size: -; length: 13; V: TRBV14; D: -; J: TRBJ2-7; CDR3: CASSQDAGNEQYF; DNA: TGTGCCAGCAGCCAAGATGCGGGAAACGAGCAGTACTTC
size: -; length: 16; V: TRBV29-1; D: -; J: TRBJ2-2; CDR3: CSAEALATDNTGELFF; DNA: TGCAGCGCGGAGGCCCTTGCCACGGATAACACCGGGGAGCTGTTTTTT
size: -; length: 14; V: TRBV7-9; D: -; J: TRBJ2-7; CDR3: CASSPYGVRAEQYF; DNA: TGTGCCAGCAGCCCCTACGGGGTACGAGCCGAGCAGTACTTC
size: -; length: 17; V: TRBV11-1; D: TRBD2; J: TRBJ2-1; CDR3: CASSASGLAGLYNEQFF; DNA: TGTGCCAGCAGCGCCAGCGGCCTAGCGGGATTATACAATGAGCAGTTCTTC
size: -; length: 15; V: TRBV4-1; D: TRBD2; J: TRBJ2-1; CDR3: CASSQDPSGYNEQFF; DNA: TGCGCCAGCAGCCAAGATCCTAGCGGCTACAATGAGCAGTTCTTC
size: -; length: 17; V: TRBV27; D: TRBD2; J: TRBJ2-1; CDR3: CASSPLPAGAFYNEQFF; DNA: TGTGCCAGCAGTCCCTTGCCAGCGGGAGCGTTTTACAATGAGCAGTTCTTC
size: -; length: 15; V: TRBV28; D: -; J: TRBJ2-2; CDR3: CASSSTGTHTGELFF; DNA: TGTGCCAGCAGTTCTACGGGGACTCACACCGGGGAGCTGTTTTTT
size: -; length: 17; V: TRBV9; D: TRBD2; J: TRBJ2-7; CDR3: CASSVSARSAGAGEQYF; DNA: TGTGCCAGCAGCGTATCAGCCAGGTCGGCGGGAGCGGGGGAGCAGTACTTC
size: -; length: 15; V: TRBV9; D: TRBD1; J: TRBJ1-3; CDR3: CASRPGQGSGNTIYF; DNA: TGTGCCAGCAGGCCGGGACAGGGCTCTGGAAACACCATATATTTT
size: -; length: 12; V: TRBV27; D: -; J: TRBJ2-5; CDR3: CATRTVQETQYF; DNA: TGTGCCACCAGGACAGTTCAAGAGACCCAGTACTTC
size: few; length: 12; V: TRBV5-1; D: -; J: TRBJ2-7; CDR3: CASSLRGDEQYF; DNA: TGCGCCAGCAGCTTGAGGGGGGACGAGCAGTACTTC